The 15 T cell receptor beta chains given below trace back to one sample, sequenced in a study of human T cells and chemical hapten exposure. TCRdb redid the calling of the 5' RACE reads with MiXCR, one entry per CDR3 protein. The sample records approximately 150,000 distinct CDR3 sequences, around 4.4% being singletons. RNA extraction used unfractionated whole blood as the source of total RNA. Receptors were obtained from a female donor in good health.

This clonotype was found many times. The chain is built from TRBV12-5 and TRBJ2-1, with D hard to call. The V gene lost 3 bases and the J gene lost 7 bases, with 4 bases spanning the gap. Looked up from germline, CDR1 is LGHNT and CDR2 is FRNRAP. The length of the CDR3 is 11 residues. CDR3 amino acids: CASGFRNEQFF. CDR3 DNA sequence: TGTGCTAGTGGTTTTCGGAATGAGCAGTTCTTC.

This clonotype has just a few counts. This chain links TRBV6-1 with TRBJ1-1; no definite D call. V was clipped by 1 base and J by 7 bases, with 13 bases between them. The germline CDR1 and CDR2 sequences are MNHNS and SASEGT. CDR3 length: 14 amino acids. In DNA form, the CDR3 reads TGTGCCAGCAGTGAAGACCCGGGGAGAAATGAAGCTTTCTTT. Encoded protein: CASSEDPGRNEAFF.

V usage is TRBV7-9 and J usage is TRBJ2-3; TRBD2 agrees at 10 bases. There are 17 residues in the CDR3. Germline CDR1 is SEHNR and CDR2 is FQNEAQ (reference sequence). Trimming took 5 bases from V and 1 from J; bases not matched to a gene: 9. CDR3 nucleotides: TGTGCCAGCAGCCCGTCGCGGACTAGCGGCCGCACAGATACGCAGTATTTT. The encoded protein is CASSPSRTSGRTDTQYF.

The table lists this clonotype with many counts. J is TRBJ2-6 and V is TRBV5-1; no reliable D call. This CDR3 region has 16 residues. Deletions cut 1 base from V and 2 bases from J, with 10 bases between. From germline, CDR1 is SGHRS and CDR2 YFSETQ. CDR3 residues: CASSLMSSAGANVLTF. The CDR3 DNA reads as TGCGCCAGCAGCTTGATGTCATCGGCTGGGGCCAACGTCCTGACTTTC.

This clonotype was picked up many times. J is TRBJ1-1 and V is TRBV5-1, with a possible D match to TRBD1 (5 bases). CDR1 is SGHRS and CDR2 is YFSETQ in the germline V gene. V lost 0 bases to trimming and J lost 5 bases, with 14 bases between them. CDR3 length: 15 amino acids. This CDR3 is CASSLDGAGGTEAFF. The CDR3 DNA follows: TGCGCCAGCAGCTTGGACGGGGCAGGAGGTACTGAAGCTTTCTTT.

This clonotype came up a few times. Sequence at one end of the junction differs from germline and may be a read error. The V gene is TRBV7-7, the J gene TRBJ2-7; TRBD1 is a possible D gene (5 bases). The CDR3 has 14 residues. Germline V CDR1 and CDR2: SSHAT, FNYEAQ (reference sequence). The CDR3 spells CASSVNDRAYEQYF. CDR3 DNA: TGTGCTAGCAGCGTAAATGACAGAGCCTACGAGCAGTACTTC.

This clonotype has a count of ten or more. The chain combines TRBV2 with TRBJ2-5; no clear D gene. The germline CDR1 and CDR2 sequences are SNHLY and FYNNEI. This CDR3 is built from 16 residues. V gave up 6 bases and J gave up 4 bases, with 21 bases separating them. In DNA form, the CDR3 reads TGTGCCAGCAGCCGGACGCGAGTTTTGTTCATAGAGACCCAGTACTTC. Its translation is CASSRTRVLFIETQYF.

This clonotype was observed many times. The rearrangement joins TRBV6-6 to TRBJ1-3; D ambiguous. Germline values: CDR1 MNHNY, CDR2 SVGAGI (reference sequence). Trimming left V 1 base short and J 8 bases short, with 3 bases between. The CDR3 has 11 residues. The CDR3, as DNA: TGTGCCAGCAGTTACTTTGACACCATATATTTT. It yields the protein CASSYFDTIYF.

The table lists this clonotype with many counts. The chain links TRBV12-3 or TRBV12-4 to TRBJ1-5, with D possibly being TRBD1 (6 bases). Trimming took 5 bases from V and 2 from J, leaving 19 bases between them. CDR3 length: 17 residues. The CDR3 sequence: CASSRRGAGFGNQPQHF. The CDR3 nucleotides read TGTGCCAGCAGTCGAAGGGGGGCGGGATTCGGCAATCAGCCCCAGCATTTT.

The CDR3 sequence is CASSLVGKQETQYF. CDR3 in DNA: TGTGCCAGCAGCTTGGTGGGGAAGCAAGAGACCCAGTACTTC. The genes are TRBV5-4 and TRBJ2-5, with D uncertain. Trimming removed 0 bases at V and 2 bases at J, with 8 bases between. In germline, CDR1 is SGHNT, CDR2 YYREEE (reference sequence). The CDR3 has 14 residues.

This clonotype has just a few counts. The CDR3 DNA reads TGCGCCAGCAGCCCCGGAGACAGACAGCGTGTCACTGAAGCTTTCTTT. It translates to CASSPGDRQRVTEAFF. The chain carries TRBV5-1 and TRBJ1-1; tentative D call: TRBD1 (5 bases). Trimming stripped 4 bases from V and 4 bases from J, with 20 bases between. Germline lookup yields CDR1 SGHRS and CDR2 YFSETQ. This CDR3 has 16 residues.

This clonotype was detected ten times or more. The CDR3 DNA reads as TGTGCCAGCAGTTTGTGGAGTTCTGAAGCTTTCTTT. Protein product: CASSLWSSEAFF. J is TRBJ1-1 and V is TRBV12-3 or TRBV12-4; D gene unclear. V lost 3 bases and J 6 bases, leaving 8 bases between the germline ends. There are 12 residues in the CDR3.

This clonotype was seen many times. The rearrangement uses TRBV10-3 and TRBJ1-1; D unresolved. Between the trimmed V and J ends, which lost 6 bases and 0 bases, there was a span of 8 bases. The CDR3 is 13 residues long. Germline values: CDR1 ENHRY, CDR2 SYGVKD. CDR3 residues: CAIRGTMNTEAFF. The CDR3 region has the DNA TGTGCCATCAGAGGTACCATGAACACTGAAGCTTTCTTT.

The rearrangement links TRBV30 to TRBJ2-3; no clear D. V lost 2 bases and J lost 1, with 10 bases in between. CDR1 and CDR2 (germline): GTSNPN, SVGIG (reference sequence). The CDR3 has 14 residues. This CDR3 reads CAWSRAIRTDTQYF. The CDR3, as DNA: TGTGCCTGGAGTCGGGCTATACGCACAGATACGCAGTATTTT.

The sample holds a few counts of this clonotype. The chain joins TRBV12-3 or TRBV12-4 to TRBJ1-2, with a weak D call TRBD1 (6 bases). This CDR3 is 14 amino acids long. Trimming pared 2 bases from V and 7 bases from J, leaving 14 bases between. The DNA for the CDR3 is TGTGCCAGCAGTTTACAGGGGAGTGGGGGTGGCTACACCTTC. Translated, it gives CASSLQGSGGGYTF.